A single T cell receptor beta chain is shown here with its context. CDR1 SNHLY and CDR2 FYNNEI come from the germline V gene. Between the trimmed V and J ends, which lost 5 bases and 4 bases, there was a span of 14 bases. The CDR3 consists of 14 residues. This sample is drawn from a study of blood T cell repertoires in COVID-19. Study processing details: Counts of nucleated cells, estimated from reference gene primer amplification, were obtained. Produced via immunoSEQ multiplex PCR; TCRdb's table is partial and in-frame only. V and J calls and clone size are given by that table; D and trimming were obtained from the DNA. The sample consists of roughly 260,000 clones, just over 90% of them appearing once.

This TCR came from a woman younger than 30 who had recovered from COVID-19. V usage is TRBV2 and J usage is TRBJ1-1, with TRBD1 as a possible D gene (5 bases). Sequencing was done on a sample of PBMCs or T cells enriched from blood (not recorded which). CDR3 sequence reads: CASSLQGRITEAFF. The CDR3 DNA follows: TGTGCCAGCAGTCTCCAGGGCAGGATCACTGAAGCTTTCTTT.